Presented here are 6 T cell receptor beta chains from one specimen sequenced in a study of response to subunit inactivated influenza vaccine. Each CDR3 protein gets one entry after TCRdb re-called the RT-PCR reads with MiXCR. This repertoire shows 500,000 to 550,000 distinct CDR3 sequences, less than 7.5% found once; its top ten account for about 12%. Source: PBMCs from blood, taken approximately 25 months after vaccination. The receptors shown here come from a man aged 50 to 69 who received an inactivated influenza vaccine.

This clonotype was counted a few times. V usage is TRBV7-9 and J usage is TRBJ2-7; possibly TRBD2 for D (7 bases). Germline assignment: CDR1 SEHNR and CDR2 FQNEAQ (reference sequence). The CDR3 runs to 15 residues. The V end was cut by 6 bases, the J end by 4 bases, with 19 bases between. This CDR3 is CASRQSGERGYEQYF. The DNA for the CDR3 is TGTGCCAGCAGACAGAGCGGGGAAAGGGGGTACGAGCAGTACTTC.

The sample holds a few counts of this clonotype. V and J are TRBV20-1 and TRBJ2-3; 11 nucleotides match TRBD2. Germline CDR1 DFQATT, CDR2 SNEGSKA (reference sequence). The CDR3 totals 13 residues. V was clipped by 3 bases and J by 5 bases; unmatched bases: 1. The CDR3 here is CSARGTSGDTQYF. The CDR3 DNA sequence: TGCAGTGCTAGGGGGACTAGCGGAGATACGCAGTATTTT.

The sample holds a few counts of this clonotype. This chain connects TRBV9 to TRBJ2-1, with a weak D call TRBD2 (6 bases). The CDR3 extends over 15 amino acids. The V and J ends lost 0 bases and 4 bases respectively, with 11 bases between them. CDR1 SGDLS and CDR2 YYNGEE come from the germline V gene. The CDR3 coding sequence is TGTGCCAGCAGCGTAGAAGACGGGAGATACAATGAGCAGTTCTTC. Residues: CASSVEDGRYNEQFF.

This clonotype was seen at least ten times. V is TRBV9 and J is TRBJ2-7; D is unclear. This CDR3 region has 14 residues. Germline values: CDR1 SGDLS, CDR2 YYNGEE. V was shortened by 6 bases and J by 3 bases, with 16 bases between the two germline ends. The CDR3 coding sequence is TGTGCCAGCAACCGTTATGGCCAGAACTACGAGCAGTACTTC. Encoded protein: CASNRYGQNYEQYF.

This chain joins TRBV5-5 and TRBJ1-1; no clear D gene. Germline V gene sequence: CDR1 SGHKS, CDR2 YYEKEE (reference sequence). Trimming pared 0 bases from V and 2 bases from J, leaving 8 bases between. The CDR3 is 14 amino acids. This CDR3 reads CASSLDLQNTEAFF. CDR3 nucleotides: TGTGCCAGCAGCTTGGACCTCCAAAACACTGAAGCTTTCTTT.

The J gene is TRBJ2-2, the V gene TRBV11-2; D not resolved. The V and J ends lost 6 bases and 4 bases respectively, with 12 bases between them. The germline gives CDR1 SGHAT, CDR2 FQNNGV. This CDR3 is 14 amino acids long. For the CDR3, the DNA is TGTGCCAGCAGAAGGACGCGAAGCACCGGGGAGCTGTTTTTT. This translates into CASRRTRSTGELFF.